This TCR beta chain was recorded in a study of T-cell reconstitution after alpha-beta-depleted transplantation in children. General study findings and limits: Most T-cell counts and diversity one year after the transplant came from T cells that were newly produced. In patients about two months after transplant, alpha-beta T cells reportedly arose from several hundred expanded graft clones. Day-60 TCRbeta diversity that was high in some patients was derived from surviving recipient T cells and thymic progenitors.

Library preparation (for TCRbeta) was performed with unique molecular identifiers. Via MiXCR, TCRdb re-called the PCR reads, giving one row per CDR3 protein. The sample contains 200,000 to 250,000 distinct CDR3 sequences, approximately 11% of which appear only once. V was cut by 4 bases and J by 7 bases, with 14 bases left in between. Germline V lookup: CDR1 SGHAT, CDR2 FQNNGV. This CDR3 is built from 14 residues. There are many counts of this clonotype. Its matching antigen is unknown. The receptor comes from a child younger than two with acute myeloid leukemia, due to receive a stem cell transplant. The starting material was PBMCs, obtained before TCRalphabeta/CD19-depleted stem cell transplant. The chain employs TRBV11-2 and TRBJ2-1; D is perhaps TRBD1 (5 bases). CDR3 amino acids: CASSWGGGRNEQFF. In DNA, the CDR3 is TGTGCCAGCAGCTGGGGCGGTGGACGGAATGAGCAGTTCTTC.